The 17 T cell receptor beta chains in this list originate from one sample, sequenced in a study of blood T cell repertoires in COVID-19. Using immunoSEQ multiplex PCR, the repertoire was profiled, and TCRdb retains in-frame clones only, with some absent. The data contain under 200,000 clones, approximately 87% of them singletons. What was sequenced was PBMCs or T cells enriched from blood (not recorded which). Receptors originate from a woman between 45 and 65 years old who had recovered from COVID-19.

The V and J genes are TRBV19 and TRBJ1-5; 12 positions agree with TRBD1. Germline values: CDR1 LNHDA, CDR2 SQIVND (reference sequence). CDR3 size: 16 residues. J lost 3 bases, V lost 0 bases, and 0 bases had no gene match. The CDR3 is CASSIEGQGANQPQHF. CDR3 bases: TGTGCCAGTAGTATAGAGGGACAGGGGGCCAATCAGCCCCAGCATTTT. The full variable domain, its missing parts supplied by reference TRBV19 and TRBJ1-5, is DGGITQSPKYLFRKEGQNVTLSCEQNLNHDAMYWYRQDPGQGLRLIYYSQIVNDFQKGDIAEGYSVSREKKESFPLTVTSAQKNPTAFYLCASSIEGQGANQPQHFGDGTRLSIL.

The V call is TRBV30, the J call TRBJ2-6; possible D gene TRBD1, 6 bases. Trimming took off 0 bases at V and 0 bases at J, with 12 bases between the two ends. CDR3 length equals 17 residues. Germline-derived CDR1 and CDR2 are GTSNPN and SVGIG (reference sequence). This CDR3 reads CAWSVGTPNSGANVLTF. In DNA form, the CDR3 reads TGTGCCTGGAGTGTTGGGACACCGAACTCTGGGGCCAACGTCCTGACTTTC.

The gene calls are TRBV5-4 and TRBJ2-5; weak D call: TRBD1 (6 bases). The ends were cut back, 1 base at V and 4 bases at J, with 11 bases in the middle. The CDR3 contains 14 residues. The germline V gene has CDR1 SGHNT and CDR2 YYREEE (reference sequence). The CDR3 DNA follows: TGTGCCAGCAGCTTGTTAGGGGGTCGAGAGACCCAGTACTTC. The encoded protein is CASSLLGGRETQYF. The full variable domain, with the rest looked up from reference TRBV5-4 and TRBJ2-5, is ETGVTQSPTHLIKTRGQQVTLRCSSQSGHNTVSWYQQALGQGPQFIFQYYREEENGRGNFPPRFSGLQFPNYSSELNVNALELDDSALYLCASSLLGGRETQYFGPGTRLLVL.

This chain joins TRBV19 and TRBJ1-5; D is possibly TRBD1 (6 bases). V dropped 7 bases and J dropped 6 bases, with 16 bases sitting between them. This CDR3 spans 14 amino acids. In germline, CDR1 is LNHDA, CDR2 SQIVND (reference sequence). The CDR3 sequence is CASNSRGGSQPQHF. In nucleotides, the CDR3 is TGTGCCAGTAACTCACGGGGGGGCAGTCAGCCCCAGCATTTT.

The chain recombines TRBV28 with TRBJ1-3; no reliable D call. CDR1 is MDHEN, CDR2 SYDVKM, per germline. CDR3 length equals 12 residues. Deletions cut 3 bases from V and 4 bases from J, with 4 bases between. The CDR3 nucleotides read TGTGCCAGCAGTTTCTTCGGAAACACCATATATTTT. This codes for CASSFFGNTIYF.

This clone has a single count. The chain has TRBV6-6 and TRBJ2-3, with 10 bases matching TRBD2. CDR3 length: 17 amino acids. The germline gives CDR1 MNHNY, CDR2 SVGAGI (reference sequence). The ends lost 5 bases at V and 2 bases at J; junction bases unmatched: 10. This CDR3 reads CASSPRLAGAFTDTQYF. CDR3 coding DNA: TGTGCCAGCAGTCCCCGGCTAGCGGGGGCCTTCACAGATACGCAGTATTTT.

The V and J genes are TRBV6-8 and TRBJ2-1, with 9 bases matching TRBD2. Germline assignment: CDR1 MNHGY and CDR2 SAAAGT. J lost 7 bases, V lost 2 bases, and 21 bases had no gene match. The CDR3 covers 20 residues. For the CDR3, the DNA is TGTGCCAGCAGTTACCCGAACAAAGGCCCGCGGGAGGGCCGGGGGAATGAGCAGTTCTTC. It specifies CASSYPNKGPREGRGNEQFF.

The V call is TRBV19, the J call TRBJ2-1, with D possibly being TRBD2 (6 bases). V lost 6 bases to trimming and J lost 5 bases, with 11 bases between them. Germline assignment: CDR1 LNHDA and CDR2 SQIVND (reference sequence). The CDR3 is 13 residues long. CDR3 bases: TGTGCCAGTAGCGGGAGATATGACAATGAGCAGTTCTTC. Translation gives CASSGRYDNEQFF.

This clone was seen a single time. The chain employs TRBV5-1 and TRBJ2-2, with 8 nucleotides matching TRBD2. Germline CDR1 reads SGHRS; CDR2 reads YFSETQ. This CDR3 comprises 15 residues. V was clipped by 4 bases and J by 10 bases; unmatched bases: 12. In nucleotides, the CDR3 is TGCGCCAGCAGCCTTCGGACTAGCCGAGCCGCGGAGCTGTTTTTT. This sequence encodes CASSLRTSRAAELFF.

The J gene is TRBJ2-6, the V gene TRBV5-1; D is ambiguous. There are 15 residues in the CDR3. V lost 5 bases to trimming and J lost 0 bases, with 9 bases between them. Germline V CDR1 and CDR2: SGHRS, YFSETQ. CDR3 region: CASSKSLSGANVLTF. DNA of the CDR3: TGCGCCAGCAGTAAGAGCCTCTCTGGGGCCAACGTCCTGACTTTC.

V and J are TRBV6-1 and TRBJ1-3; D may be TRBD1 (6 bases). This CDR3 contains 13 residues. Germline V gene sequence: CDR1 MNHNS, CDR2 SASEGT. Trimming pared 0 bases from V and 9 bases from J, leaving 9 bases between. The CDR3 is CASSEAGGFTIYF. The CDR3 nucleotides read TGTGCCAGCAGTGAAGCAGGGGGATTCACCATATATTTT.

The chain is built from TRBV11-3 and TRBJ2-1; D is perhaps TRBD1 (6 bases). From germline, CDR1 is SGHNT and CDR2 YENEEA. The CDR3 extends over 19 amino acids. The V end was cut by 5 bases, the J end by 0 bases, with 23 bases between. The CDR3 DNA is TGTGCCAGCAGCCCCTCACAGGGTTTTATGGGACCCTCCTACAATGAGCAGTTCTTC. Translating it yields CASSPSQGFMGPSYNEQFF.

This clone appeared a single time. This chain uses TRBV27 with TRBJ2-6, with 7 positions matching TRBD1. V gave up 5 bases and J gave up 0 bases; unmatched junction bases: 1. This CDR3 spans 15 amino acids. Germline CDR1 is MNHEY and CDR2 is SMNVEV (reference sequence). Written as DNA, the CDR3 is TGTGCCAGCAGTGCAGGGGGCTCTGGGGCCAACGTCCTGACTTTC. It is translated as CASSAGGSGANVLTF.

The chain uses TRBV30 and TRBJ2-2; D is perhaps TRBD1 (5 bases). The V gene's germline CDR1 is GTSNPN and CDR2 SVGIG (reference sequence). CDR3 size: 13 residues. V was pared by 8 bases and J by 0 bases, with 10 bases between. Here the CDR3 reads CARGHPNTGELFF. CDR3 bases: TGTGCCCGCGGACACCCGAACACCGGGGAGCTGTTTTTT.

The sample holds one count of this clone. The chain has TRBV6-5 and TRBJ2-5; a possible D gene is TRBD2 (5 bases). CDR3 length: 14 residues. Trimming left V 2 bases short and J 3 bases short, with 10 bases between. In germline, CDR1 is MNHEY, CDR2 SVGAGI. CDR3 protein: CASSYILAKETQYF. In DNA form, the CDR3 reads TGTGCCAGCAGTTACATCCTAGCAAAAGAGACCCAGTACTTC.

This clone was picked up one time. This chain links TRBV18 with TRBJ2-5, with 13 bases that match TRBD2. CDR1 and CDR2 (germline): KGHSH, LQKENI. This CDR3 region has 15 residues. Germline trimming cut 2 bases from V and 4 bases from J; bases unmatched to any gene: 1. The CDR3 DNA is TGTGCCAGCTCACCAGGACTAGCGGGAGCAGAGACCCAGTACTTC. Protein: CASSPGLAGAETQYF.

This clone has more than one count but fewer than ten. The same CDR3 is also encoded by other DNA sequences in this sample. The chain combines TRBV5-1 with TRBJ1-1; a weak D match, TRBD1 (6 bases). The V end was cut by 0 bases, the J end by 2 bases, with 11 bases between. This CDR3 is built from 15 residues. Germline assignment: CDR1 SGHRS and CDR2 YFSETQ. DNA for the CDR3: TGCGCCAGCAGCTTGGGGGGGACATCAAACACTGAAGCTTTCTTT. Encoded protein: CASSLGGTSNTEAFF.